This T cell receptor beta chain was documented in a study of blood T cell repertoires in COVID-19. Study information: Samples representing acute and convalescent COVID-19 were sourced from the United States, Italy and Spain. Sources were T cells, B-cell-depleted T cells, or PBMCs; the material itself was cDNA or gDNA.

How the authors handled the data: Reference gene primer amplification gave estimated nucleated cell counts. Assay used: immunoSEQ multiplex PCR; TCRdb lists only in-frame clones, some missing. V and J calls and clone size come straight from that table; D and trimming were deduced from the DNA. Counted here are about 180,000 clones, 80% to 85% occurring once; the ten biggest clones make up about 7.1%. Seattle participants joined during active infection and were tracked over time. This receptor was taken from a woman in her 70s with COVID-19, enrolled during active disease. Sequenced: peripheral blood.

CDR3 in DNA: TGTGCCAGCAGCTTAGGAGGGAATTCACCCCTCCACTTT. Translating it yields CASSLGGNSPLHF. V gene TRBV7-2 combines with J gene TRBJ1-6; D is unresolved. CDR3 length: 13 amino acids. From germline, CDR1 is SGHTA and CDR2 FQGNSA. The germline V and J ends were trimmed by 1 base and 7 bases, with 5 bases remaining between them.